The clone carrying this T cell receptor beta chain was detected ten times or more. Its matching antigen is unknown. This sample was taken from a study of CD8+CD57+ T cells in acquired aplastic anemia. The wider study: Sorted cells (CD4+ and CD8+) yielded DNA amounts that averaged approximately 2.9 ug. Findings of the study overall: Patients and controls had in common around 29 CD8+ CDR3 sequences.

Previously, flow cytometry had revealed CD8+CD57+ cell expansion in the patients chosen for sequencing. As a group, the patients uniformly had severe acquired aplastic anemia. The blood sampling took place in patients who had so far received no therapy. Investigators profiled TCR beta VDJ and CDR3 from genomic DNA template. Each CDR3 protein gets one entry after TCRdb re-called the reads with MiXCR. The sample carries about 58,000 distinct CDR3 sequences, around 57% recorded once. The receptor comes from a human donor with aplastic anemia. Sequencing used sorted CD4+, CD8+, or CD8+CD57+ T cells (not recorded which) from PBMCs.

The CDR3 DNA reads TGCGCCAGCAGCCCGAGGGGGGGGCCTGAAGCTTTCTTT. This translates into CASSPRGGPEAFF. This chain connects TRBV5-1 to TRBJ1-1; TRBD1 is a possible D gene (6 bases). CDR1 SGHRS and CDR2 YFSETQ come from the germline V gene. Trimming cost V 4 bases and J 6 bases, with 13 bases left between them. This CDR3 region has 13 residues.